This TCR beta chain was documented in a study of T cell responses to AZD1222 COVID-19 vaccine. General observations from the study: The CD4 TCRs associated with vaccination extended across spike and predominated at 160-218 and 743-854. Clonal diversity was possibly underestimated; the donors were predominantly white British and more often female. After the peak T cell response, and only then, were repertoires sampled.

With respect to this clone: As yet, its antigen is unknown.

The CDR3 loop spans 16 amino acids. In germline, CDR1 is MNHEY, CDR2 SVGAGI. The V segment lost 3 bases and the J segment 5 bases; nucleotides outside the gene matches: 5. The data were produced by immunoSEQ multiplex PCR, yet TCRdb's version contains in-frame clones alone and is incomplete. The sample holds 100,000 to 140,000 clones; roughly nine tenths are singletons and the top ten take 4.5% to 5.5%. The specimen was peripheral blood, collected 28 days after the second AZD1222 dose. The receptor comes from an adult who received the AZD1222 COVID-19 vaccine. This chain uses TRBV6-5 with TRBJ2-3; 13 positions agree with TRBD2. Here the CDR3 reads CASSYVGTSGVDTQYF. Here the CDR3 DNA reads TGTGCCAGCAGTTATGTTGGGACTAGCGGGGTAGATACGCAGTATTTT.